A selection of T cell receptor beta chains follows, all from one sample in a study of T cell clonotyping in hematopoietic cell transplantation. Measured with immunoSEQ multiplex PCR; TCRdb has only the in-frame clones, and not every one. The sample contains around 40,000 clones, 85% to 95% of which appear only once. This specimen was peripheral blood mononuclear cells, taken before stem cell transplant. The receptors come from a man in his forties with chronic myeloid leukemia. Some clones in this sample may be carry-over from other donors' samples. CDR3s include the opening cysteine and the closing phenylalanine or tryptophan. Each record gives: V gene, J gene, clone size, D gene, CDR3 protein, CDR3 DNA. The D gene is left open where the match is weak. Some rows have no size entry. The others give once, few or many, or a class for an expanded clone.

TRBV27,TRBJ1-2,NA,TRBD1,CASSLRGPNYGYTF,TGTGCCAGCAGTTTAAGGGGGCCGAACTATGGCTACACCTTC
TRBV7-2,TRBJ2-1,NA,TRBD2,CASRLTSGGAQNEQFF,TGTGCCAGCAGACTGACTAGCGGGGGGGCCCAGAATGAGCAGTTCTTC
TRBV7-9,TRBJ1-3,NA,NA,CASSWGGGFSGNTIYF,TGTGCCAGCAGCTGGGGCGGTGGTTTTTCTGGAAACACCATATATTTT
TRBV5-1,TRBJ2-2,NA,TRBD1,CASRLGQGDGELFF,TGCGCCAGCAGGTTGGGACAGGGGGACGGGGAGCTGTTTTTT
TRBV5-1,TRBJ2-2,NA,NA,CASSLARGRNTGELFF,TGCGCCAGCAGCTTGGCCCGGGGACGGAACACCGGGGAGCTGTTTTTT
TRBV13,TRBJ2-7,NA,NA,CASSFLGSYEQYF,TGTGCCAGCAGCTTTTTGGGCAGTTACGAGCAGTACTTC
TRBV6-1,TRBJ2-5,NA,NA,CASSETVETQYF,TGTGCCAGCAGTGAAACGGTGGAGACCCAGTACTTC
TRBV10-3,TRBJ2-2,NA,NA,CAISTGLGELFF,TGTGCCATCAGTACAGGGCTGGGGGAGCTGTTTTTT
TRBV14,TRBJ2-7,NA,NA,CASSQVHQGSYEQYF,TGTGCCAGCAGCCAAGTTCATCAGGGAAGCTACGAGCAGTACTTC
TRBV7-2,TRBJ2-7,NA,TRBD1,CASSRTGHYEQYF,TGTGCCAGCAGTCGGACAGGACACTACGAGCAGTACTTC
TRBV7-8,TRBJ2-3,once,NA,CASSLRGRREDTQYF,TGTGCCAGCAGCTTGAGGGGGAGGCGGGAGGATACGCAGTATTTT
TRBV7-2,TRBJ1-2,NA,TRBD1,CASSLATQGAYGYTF,TGTGCCAGCAGCTTAGCGACCCAGGGGGCTTATGGCTACACCTTC
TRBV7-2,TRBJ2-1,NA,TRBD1,CASSLAAGGLTTYNEQFF,TGTGCCAGCAGCTTAGCGGCAGGGGGCCTGACTACCTACAATGAGCAGTTCTTC
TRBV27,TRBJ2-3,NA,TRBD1,CASRPLDRGADTQYF,TGTGCCAGCAGGCCCCTTGACAGGGGCGCAGATACGCAGTATTTT
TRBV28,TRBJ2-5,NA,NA,CASSPDVGGRGTQYF,TGTGCCAGCAGTCCTGACGTGGGCGGGCGAGGGACCCAGTACTTC
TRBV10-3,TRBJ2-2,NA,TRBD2,CAITRLAGGLDGELFF,TGTGCCATCACCAGACTAGCGGGGGGGCTCGACGGGGAGCTGTTTTTT
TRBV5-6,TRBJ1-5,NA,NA,CASSPRNSLNQPQHF,TGTGCCAGCAGCCCCCGGAACAGCCTAAATCAGCCCCAGCATTTT
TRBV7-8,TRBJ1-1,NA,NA,CASSLAQSWMNTEAFF,TGTGCCAGCAGCTTAGCACAGAGCTGGATGAACACTGAAGCTTTCTTT
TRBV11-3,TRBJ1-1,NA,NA,CASSSSRGAKAFF,TGTGCCAGCAGCTCCTCAAGGGGTGCGAAAGCTTTCTTT
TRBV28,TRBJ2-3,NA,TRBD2,CASSPSGGRQDTQYF,TGTGCCAGCAGCCCTAGCGGGGGGAGGCAAGATACGCAGTATTTT
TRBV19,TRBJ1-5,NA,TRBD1,CASSVGQDFNQPQHF,TGTGCCAGTAGTGTAGGACAGGACTTCAATCAGCCCCAGCATTTT
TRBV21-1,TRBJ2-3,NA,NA,CASSNPGWSTDTQYF,TGTGCCAGCAGCAACCCGGGTTGGAGCACAGATACGCAGTATTTT
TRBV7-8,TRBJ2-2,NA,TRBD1,CASSLKPGQAGAGELFF,TGTGCCAGCAGCTTAAAACCGGGACAGGCCGGAGCCGGGGAGCTGTTTTTT
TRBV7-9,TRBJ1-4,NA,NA,CASSFDKGSMDEKLFF,TGTGCCAGCAGCTTCGACAAGGGCTCGATGGATGAAAAACTGTTTTTT
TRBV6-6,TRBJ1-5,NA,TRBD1,CASSYRDSFNQPQHF,TGTGCCAGCAGTTACCGGGACAGCTTCAATCAGCCCCAGCATTTT
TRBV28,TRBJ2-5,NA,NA,CASSFSPIQETQYF,TGTGCCAGCAGTTTCAGTCCGATCCAAGAGACCCAGTACTTC
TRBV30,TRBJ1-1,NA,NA,CAWGRGARTEAFF,TGTGCCTGGGGGAGGGGGGCCCGCACTGAAGCTTTCTTT
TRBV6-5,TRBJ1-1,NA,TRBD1,CASSPQTGYDTEAFF,TGTGCCAGCAGCCCGCAGACAGGGTATGACACTGAAGCTTTCTTT
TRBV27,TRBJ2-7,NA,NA,CASSLGGAVRSLSYEQYF,TGTGCCAGCAGTTTAGGAGGGGCCGTTCGGAGTTTAAGCTACGAGCAGTACTTC
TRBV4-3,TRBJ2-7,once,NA,CASSQGTRDGTYEQYF,TGCGCCAGCAGCCAAGGAACCCGTGACGGAACCTACGAGCAGTACTTC
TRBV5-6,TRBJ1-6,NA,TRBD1,CASSTGQGNNSPLHF,TGTGCCAGCAGCACTGGACAGGGAAATAATTCACCCCTCCACTTT
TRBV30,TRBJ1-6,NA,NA,CASRAGPNSPLHF,TGTGCCTCCAGAGCGGGGCCGAATTCACCCCTCCACTTT
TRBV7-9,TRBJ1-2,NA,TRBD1,CASSSTQGAVGGYTF,TGTGCCAGCAGCTCCACACAGGGGGCTGTGGGTGGCTACACCTTC
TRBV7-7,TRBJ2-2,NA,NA,CASSLIGGELFF,TGTGCCAGCAGCTTAATCGGCGGGGAGCTGTTTTTT
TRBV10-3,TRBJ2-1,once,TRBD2,CAITDSGGHNEQFF,TGTGCCATCACCGATAGCGGGGGACACAATGAGCAGTTCTTC
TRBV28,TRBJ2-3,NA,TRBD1,CASTEVGQGPDTQYF,TGTGCCAGCACTGAGGTAGGACAGGGGCCAGATACGCAGTATTTT
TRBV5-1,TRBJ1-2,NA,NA,CASSSDSNYGYTF,TGCGCCAGCAGTTCGGACAGTAACTATGGCTACACCTTC
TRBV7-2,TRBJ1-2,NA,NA,CASSLPGRGRGGYTF,TGTGCCAGCAGCCTCCCTGGGCGGGGGCGAGGAGGCTACACCTTC
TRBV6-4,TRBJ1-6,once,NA,CASRQVGGSPLHF,TGTGCCAGCAGGCAGGTGGGGGGTTCACCCCTCCACTTT
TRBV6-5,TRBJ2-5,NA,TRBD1,CASSYSGRGLQETQYF,TGTGCCAGCAGTTACTCCGGCAGGGGGCTCCAAGAGACCCAGTACTTC
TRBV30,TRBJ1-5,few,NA,CAWSFKGWSNQPQHF,TGTGCCTGGAGTTTTAAGGGCTGGAGCAATCAGCCCCAGCATTTT
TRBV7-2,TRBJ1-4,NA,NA,CASSRHPTGQGEKLFF,TGTGCCAGCAGCCGCCACCCTACGGGTCAAGGGGAAAAACTGTTTTTT